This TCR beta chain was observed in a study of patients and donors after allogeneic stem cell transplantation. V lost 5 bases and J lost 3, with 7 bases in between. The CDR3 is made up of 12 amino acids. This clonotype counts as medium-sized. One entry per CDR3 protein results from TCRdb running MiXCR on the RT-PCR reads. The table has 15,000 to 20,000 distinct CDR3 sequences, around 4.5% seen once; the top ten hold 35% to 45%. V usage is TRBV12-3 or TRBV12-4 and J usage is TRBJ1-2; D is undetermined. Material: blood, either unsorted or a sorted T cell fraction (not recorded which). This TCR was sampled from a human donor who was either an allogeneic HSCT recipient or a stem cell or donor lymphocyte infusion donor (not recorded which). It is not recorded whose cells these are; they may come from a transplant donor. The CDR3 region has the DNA TGTGCCAGCAGTCCTTTTCACTATGGCTACACCTTC. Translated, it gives CASSPFHYGYTF.